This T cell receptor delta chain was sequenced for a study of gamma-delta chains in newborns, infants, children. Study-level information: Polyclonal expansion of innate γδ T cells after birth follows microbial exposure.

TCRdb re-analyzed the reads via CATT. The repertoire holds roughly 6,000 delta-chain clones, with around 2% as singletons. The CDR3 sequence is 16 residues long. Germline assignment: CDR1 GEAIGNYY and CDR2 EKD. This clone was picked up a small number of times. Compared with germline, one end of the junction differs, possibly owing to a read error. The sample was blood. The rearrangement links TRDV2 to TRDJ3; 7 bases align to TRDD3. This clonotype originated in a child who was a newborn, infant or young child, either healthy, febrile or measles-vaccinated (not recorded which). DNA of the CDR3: TGTGCCTGTGACGGGATGCGCCACTGGGGCACCCGACAGATGTTTTTC. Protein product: CACDGMRHWGTRQMFF.